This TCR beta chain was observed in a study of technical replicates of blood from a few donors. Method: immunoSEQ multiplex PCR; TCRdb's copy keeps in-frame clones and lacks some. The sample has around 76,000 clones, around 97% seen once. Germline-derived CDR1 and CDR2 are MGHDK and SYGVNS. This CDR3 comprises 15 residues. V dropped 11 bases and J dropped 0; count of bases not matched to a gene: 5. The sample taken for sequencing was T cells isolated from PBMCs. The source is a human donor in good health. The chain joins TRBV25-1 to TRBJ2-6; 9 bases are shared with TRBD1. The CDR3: CASMTGGSGANVLTF. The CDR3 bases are TGTGCCTCAATGACAGGGGGCTCTGGGGCCAACGTCCTGACTTTC.